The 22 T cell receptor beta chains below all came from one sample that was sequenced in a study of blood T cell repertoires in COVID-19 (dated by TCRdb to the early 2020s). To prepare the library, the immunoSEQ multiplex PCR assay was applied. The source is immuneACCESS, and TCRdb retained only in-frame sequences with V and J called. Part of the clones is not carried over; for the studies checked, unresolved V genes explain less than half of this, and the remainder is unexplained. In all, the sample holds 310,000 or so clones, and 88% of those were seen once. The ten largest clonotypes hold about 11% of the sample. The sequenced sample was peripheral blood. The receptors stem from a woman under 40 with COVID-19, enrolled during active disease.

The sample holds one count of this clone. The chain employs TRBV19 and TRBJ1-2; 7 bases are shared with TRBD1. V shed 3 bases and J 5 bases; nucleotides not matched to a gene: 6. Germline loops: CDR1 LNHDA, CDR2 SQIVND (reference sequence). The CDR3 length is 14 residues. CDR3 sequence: CASSMPGTAYGYTF. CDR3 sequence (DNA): TGTGCCAGTAGTATGCCAGGGACAGCGTATGGCTACACCTTC.

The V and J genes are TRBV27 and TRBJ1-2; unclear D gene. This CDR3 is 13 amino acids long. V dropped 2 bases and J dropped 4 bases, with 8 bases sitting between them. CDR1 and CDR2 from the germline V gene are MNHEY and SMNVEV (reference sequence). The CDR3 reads CASSLKLGYGYTF. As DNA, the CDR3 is TGTGCCAGCAGTTTAAAACTTGGCTATGGCTACACCTTC.

The CDR3: CASSPDSFYNTGELFF. Here the CDR3 DNA reads TGCGCCAGCAGCCCGGACAGCTTTTATAACACCGGGGAGCTGTTTTTT. The V call is TRBV5-1, the J call TRBJ2-2, with D tentatively TRBD1 (6 bases). V dropped 4 bases and J dropped 2 bases, with 15 bases sitting between them. The germline CDR1 and CDR2 sequences are SGHRS and YFSETQ. The CDR3 has 16 residues.

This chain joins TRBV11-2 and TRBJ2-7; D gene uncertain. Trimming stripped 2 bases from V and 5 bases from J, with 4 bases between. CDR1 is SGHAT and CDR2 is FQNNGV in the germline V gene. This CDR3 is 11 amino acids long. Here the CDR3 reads CASSLHHEQYF. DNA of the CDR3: TGTGCCAGCAGCTTACATCACGAGCAGTACTTC.

As DNA, the CDR3 is TGTGCCAGCAGTCGACAGGAGAACACTGAAGCTTTCTTT. Translation gives CASSRQENTEAFF. The chain couples TRBV9 to TRBJ1-1, with D perhaps matching TRBD1 (6 bases). The CDR3 consists of 13 residues. CDR1 SGDLS and CDR2 YYNGEE come from the germline V gene. The germline V and J ends were trimmed by 5 bases and 1 base, with 9 bases remaining between them.

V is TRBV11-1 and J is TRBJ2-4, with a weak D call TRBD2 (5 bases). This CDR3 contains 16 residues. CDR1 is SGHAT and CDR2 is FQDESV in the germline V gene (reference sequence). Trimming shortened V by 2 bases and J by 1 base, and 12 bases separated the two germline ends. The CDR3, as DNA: TGTGCCAGCAGCTTAATGGTCGGGGAGGCCAAAAACATTCAGTACTTC. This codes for CASSLMVGEAKNIQYF.

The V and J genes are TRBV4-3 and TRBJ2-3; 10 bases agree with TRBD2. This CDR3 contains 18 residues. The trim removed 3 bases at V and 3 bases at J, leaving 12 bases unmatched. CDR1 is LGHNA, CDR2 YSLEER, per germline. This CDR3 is CASSQGTSDVFQTDTQYF. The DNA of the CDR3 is TGCGCCAGCAGCCAGGGGACTAGCGACGTATTCCAAACAGATACGCAGTATTTT.

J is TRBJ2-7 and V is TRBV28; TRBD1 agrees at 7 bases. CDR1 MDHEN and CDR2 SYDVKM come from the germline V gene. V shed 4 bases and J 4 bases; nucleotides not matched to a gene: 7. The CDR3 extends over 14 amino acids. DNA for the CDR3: TGTGCCAGCAGTTCCCAGGGACAGCTATACGAGCAGTACTTC. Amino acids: CASSSQGQLYEQYF.

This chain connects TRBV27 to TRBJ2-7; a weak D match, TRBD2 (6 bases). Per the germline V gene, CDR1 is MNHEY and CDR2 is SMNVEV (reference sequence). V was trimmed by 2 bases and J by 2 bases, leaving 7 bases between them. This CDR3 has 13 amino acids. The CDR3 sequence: CASSLRGTYEQYF. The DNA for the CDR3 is TGTGCCAGCAGTTTACGGGGGACCTACGAGCAGTACTTC.

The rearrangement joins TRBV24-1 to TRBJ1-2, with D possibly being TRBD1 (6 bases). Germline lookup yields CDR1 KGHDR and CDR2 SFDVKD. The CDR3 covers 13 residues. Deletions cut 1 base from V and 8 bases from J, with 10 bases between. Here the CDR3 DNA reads TGTGCCACCAGTGATTTCCAGGGGCGCGGCTACACCTTC. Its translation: CATSDFQGRGYTF.

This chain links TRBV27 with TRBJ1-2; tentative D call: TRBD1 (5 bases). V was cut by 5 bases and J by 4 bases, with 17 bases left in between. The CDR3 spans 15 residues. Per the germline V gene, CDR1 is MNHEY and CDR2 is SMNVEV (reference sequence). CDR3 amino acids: CASSPYPDSFYGYTF. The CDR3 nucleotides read TGTGCCAGCAGTCCGTACCCTGACAGTTTCTATGGCTACACCTTC.

The CDR3 region has the DNA TGTGCCAGCTCACCCCGGCCACGGGGTAGCACTGAAGCTTTCTTT. Translating it yields CASSPRPRGSTEAFF. The chain joins TRBV18 to TRBJ1-1; D unresolved. CDR1 is KGHSH and CDR2 is LQKENI in the germline V gene. Between the trimmed V and J ends, which lost 3 bases and 4 bases, there was a span of 15 bases. The CDR3 is made up of 15 amino acids.

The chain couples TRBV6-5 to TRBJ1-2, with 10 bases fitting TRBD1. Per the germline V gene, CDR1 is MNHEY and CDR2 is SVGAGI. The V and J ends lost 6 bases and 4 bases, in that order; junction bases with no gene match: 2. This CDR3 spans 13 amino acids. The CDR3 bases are TGTGCCAGCAGCGGACAGGGGGTCTATGGCTACACCTTC. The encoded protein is CASSGQGVYGYTF.

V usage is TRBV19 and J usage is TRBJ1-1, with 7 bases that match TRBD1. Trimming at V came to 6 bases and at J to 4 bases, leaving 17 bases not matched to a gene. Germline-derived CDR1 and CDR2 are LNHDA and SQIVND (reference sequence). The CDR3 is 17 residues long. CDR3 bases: TGTGCCAGTAGCGGCGGACGAGGGGGCCATTGGGGCACTGAAGCTTTCTTT. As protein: CASSGGRGGHWGTEAFF. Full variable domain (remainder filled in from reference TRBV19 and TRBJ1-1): DGGITQSPKYLFRKEGQNVTLSCEQNLNHDAMYWYRQDPGQGLRLIYYSQIVNDFQKGDIAEGYSVSREKKESFPLTVTSAQKNPTAFYLCASSGGRGGHWGTEAFFGQGTRLTVV.

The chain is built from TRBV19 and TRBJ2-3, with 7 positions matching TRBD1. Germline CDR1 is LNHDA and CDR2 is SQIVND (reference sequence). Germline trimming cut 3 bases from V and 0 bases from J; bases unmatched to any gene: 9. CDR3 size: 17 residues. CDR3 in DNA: TGTGCCAGTAGTATGGGAACAGGGGCGACTAGCACAGATACGCAGTATTTT. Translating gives CASSMGTGATSTDTQYF.

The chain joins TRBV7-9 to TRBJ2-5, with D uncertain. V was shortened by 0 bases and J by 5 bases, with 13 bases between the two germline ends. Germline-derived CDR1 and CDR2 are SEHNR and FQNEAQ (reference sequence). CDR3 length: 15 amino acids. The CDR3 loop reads CASSLAWRPSETQYF. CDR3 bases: TGTGCCAGCAGCTTAGCGTGGCGGCCATCGGAGACCCAGTACTTC.

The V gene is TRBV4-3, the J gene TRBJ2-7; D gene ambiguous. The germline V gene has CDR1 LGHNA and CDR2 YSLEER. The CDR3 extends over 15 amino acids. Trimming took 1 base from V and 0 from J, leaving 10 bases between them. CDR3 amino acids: CASSQGLLHSYEQYF. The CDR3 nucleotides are TGCGCCAGCAGCCAAGGACTCCTTCACTCCTACGAGCAGTACTTC.

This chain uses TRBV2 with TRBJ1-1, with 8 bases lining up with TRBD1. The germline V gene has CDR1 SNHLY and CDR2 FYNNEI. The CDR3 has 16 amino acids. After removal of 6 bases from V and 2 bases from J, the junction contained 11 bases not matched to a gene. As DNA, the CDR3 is TGTGCCAGCAGAGCCGGGACAGGAAAAAGAAACACTGAAGCTTTCTTT. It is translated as CASRAGTGKRNTEAFF.

As DNA, the CDR3 is TGTGCCAGCAGCTCTGGACTTAACTATGGCTACACCTTC. This translates into CASSSGLNYGYTF. The chain carries TRBV7-9 and TRBJ1-2, with no clear D. Trimming cost V 4 bases and J 1 base, with 7 bases left between them. The CDR3 is 13 residues long. CDR1 SEHNR and CDR2 FQNEAQ come from the germline V gene (reference sequence). The full variable domain, in which reference TRBV7-9 and TRBJ1-2 provide the parts outside the CDR3, is DTGVSQNPRHKITKRGQNVTFRCDPISEHNRLYWYRQTLGQGPEFLTYFQNEAQLEKSRLLSDRFSAERPKGSFSTLEIQRTEQGDSAMYLCASSSGLNYGYTFGSGTRLTVV.

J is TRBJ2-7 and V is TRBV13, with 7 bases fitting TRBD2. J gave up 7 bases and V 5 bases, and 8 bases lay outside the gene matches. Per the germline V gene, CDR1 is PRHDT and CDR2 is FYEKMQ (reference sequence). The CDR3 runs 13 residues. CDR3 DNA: TGTGCCAGCAGCAAACGCCAGCGGGATGAGCAGTACTTC. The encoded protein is CASSKRQRDEQYF.

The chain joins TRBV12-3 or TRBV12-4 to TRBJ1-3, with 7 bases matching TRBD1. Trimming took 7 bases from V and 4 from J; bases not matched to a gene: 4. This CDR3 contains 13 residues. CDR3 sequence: CASTAGQGNTIYF. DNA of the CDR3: TGTGCCAGCACCGCGGGACAGGGAAACACCATATATTTT.

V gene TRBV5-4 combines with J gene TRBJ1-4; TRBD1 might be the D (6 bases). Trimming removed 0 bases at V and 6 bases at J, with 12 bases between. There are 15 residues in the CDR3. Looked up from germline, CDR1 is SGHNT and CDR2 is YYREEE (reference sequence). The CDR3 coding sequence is TGTGCCAGCAGCTTGGTCGGGGGGCTTGATGAAAAACTGTTTTTT. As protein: CASSLVGGLDEKLFF.